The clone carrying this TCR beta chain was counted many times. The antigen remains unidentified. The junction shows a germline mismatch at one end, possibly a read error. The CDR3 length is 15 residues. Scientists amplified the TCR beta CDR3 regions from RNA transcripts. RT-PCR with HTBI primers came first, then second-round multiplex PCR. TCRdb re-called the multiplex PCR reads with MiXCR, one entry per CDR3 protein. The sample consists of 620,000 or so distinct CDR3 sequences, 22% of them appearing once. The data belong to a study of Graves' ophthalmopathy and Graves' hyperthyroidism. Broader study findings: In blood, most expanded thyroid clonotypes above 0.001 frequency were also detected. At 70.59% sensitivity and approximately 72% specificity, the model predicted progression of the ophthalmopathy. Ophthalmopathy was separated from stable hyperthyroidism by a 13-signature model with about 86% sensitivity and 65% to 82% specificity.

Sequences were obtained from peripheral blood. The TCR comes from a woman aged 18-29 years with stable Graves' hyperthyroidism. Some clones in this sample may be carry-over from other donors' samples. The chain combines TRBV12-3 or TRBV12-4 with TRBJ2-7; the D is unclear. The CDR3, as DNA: TGTGCCGGCAGTTCCCCCCTTGCCCAAATGAGCGAGCAGTACTTC. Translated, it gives CAGSSPLAQMSEQYF.